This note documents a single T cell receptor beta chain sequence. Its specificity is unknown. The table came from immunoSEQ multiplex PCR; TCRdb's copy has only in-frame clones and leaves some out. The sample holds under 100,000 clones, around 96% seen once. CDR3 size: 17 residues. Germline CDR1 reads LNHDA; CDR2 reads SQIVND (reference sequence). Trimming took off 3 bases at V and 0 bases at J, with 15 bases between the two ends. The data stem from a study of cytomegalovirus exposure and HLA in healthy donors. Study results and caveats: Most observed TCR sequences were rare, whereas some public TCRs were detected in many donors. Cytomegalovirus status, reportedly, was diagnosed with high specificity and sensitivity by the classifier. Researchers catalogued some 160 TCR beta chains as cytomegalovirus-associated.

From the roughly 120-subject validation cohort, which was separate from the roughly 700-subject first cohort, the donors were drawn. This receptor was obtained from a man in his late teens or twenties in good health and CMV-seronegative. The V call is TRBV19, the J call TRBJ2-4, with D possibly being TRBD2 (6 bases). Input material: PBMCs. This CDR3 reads CASSIPGLRRAKNIQYF. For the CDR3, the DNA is TGTGCCAGTAGTATCCCCGGACTAAGGAGAGCCAAAAACATTCAGTACTTC.